The source of this T cell receptor (beta chain) is a study of regulatory T cells in long-lasting Graves disease. Through Arm-PCR of CDR3 regions and iRepertoire HTBI primers, TCR beta libraries were built. From the multiplex PCR reads, TCRdb called clonotypes with MiXCR, one entry per CDR3 protein. The data contain about 470,000 distinct CDR3 sequences, less than 25% of them singletons. Described time point: persistent/refractory GD, antithyroid drugs over 5 years with positive TRAb. From RNA extracted from PBMCs, the TCR library was made. The sample here was peripheral blood mononuclear cells (PBMCs), taken when the disease was refractory, from a patient treated with antithyroid drugs. This sequence was found in a female donor with Graves disease.

The CDR3 protein is CASSYSSRGHPSYEQYF. DNA of the CDR3: TGTGCCAGCAGTTACTCCTCGAGGGGACACCCTTCCTACGAGCAGTACTTC. The genes are TRBV6-2 or TRBV6-3 and TRBJ2-7, with D possibly being TRBD1 (6 bases). Germline-derived CDR1 and CDR2 are MNHEY and SVGEGT. V shed 0 bases and J shed 1 base, with 16 bases lying between them. This CDR3 spans 17 amino acids.